The 3 T cell receptor beta chains below all came from one sample that was sequenced in a study of shared clonotypes between healthy human individuals. Clones were sequenced by immunoSEQ multiplex PCR, and TCRdb holds only the in-frame ones, with some missing. The data show more than 900,000 clones, with around 78% seen just once and around 0.61% held by the top ten. Sequenced: memory CD4+ T cells from PBMCs. This sample's subset: CD45RA-negative fraction. All receptors derive from a man aged 18 to 30 in good health. Some clones in this sample may be carry-over from other donors' samples.

This clone has a handful of counts. Other nucleotide sequences from this sample produce the same CDR3. The rearrangement joins TRBV4-1 to TRBJ1-5, with unresolved D. Germline V CDR1 and CDR2: MGHRA, YSYEKL. V dropped 1 base and J dropped 7 bases, with 17 bases sitting between them. This CDR3 contains 16 residues. The CDR3 DNA reads TGCGCCAGCAGCCAAGTCGCGGACGTTTCGAAACAGCCCCAGCATTTT. It yields the protein CASSQVADVSKQPQHF.

Turning to this clone: The sample has other DNA sequences that encode this CDR3 too. This chain connects TRBV5-1 to TRBJ2-5, with a weak D call TRBD2 (5 bases). Trimming left V 2 bases short and J 4 bases short, with 6 bases between. Germline V gives CDR1 SGHRS, CDR2 YFSETQ. CDR3 length: 12 residues. CDR3 region: CASSFAGETQYF. The CDR3 nucleotides are TGCGCCAGCAGCTTTGCGGGAGAGACCCAGTACTTC.

The rearrangement links TRBV7-8 to TRBJ2-3; D gene uncertain. Trimming left V 2 bases short and J 6 bases short, with 6 bases between. The germline CDR1 and CDR2 sequences are SGHVS and FQNEAQ. CDR3 length equals 12 residues. CDR3 amino acids: CASSLSADTQYF. CDR3 sequence (DNA): TGTGCCAGCAGCTTATCTGCGGATACGCAGTATTTT.